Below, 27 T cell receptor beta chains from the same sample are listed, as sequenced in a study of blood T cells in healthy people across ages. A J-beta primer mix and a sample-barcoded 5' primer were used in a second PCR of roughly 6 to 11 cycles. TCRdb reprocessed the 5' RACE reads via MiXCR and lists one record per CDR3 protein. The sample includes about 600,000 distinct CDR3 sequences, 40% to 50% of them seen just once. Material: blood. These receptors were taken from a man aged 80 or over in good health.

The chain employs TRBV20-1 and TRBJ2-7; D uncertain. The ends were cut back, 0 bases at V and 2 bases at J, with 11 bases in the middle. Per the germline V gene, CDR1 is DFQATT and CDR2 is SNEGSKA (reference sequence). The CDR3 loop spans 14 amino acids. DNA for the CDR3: TGCAGTGCTAGAGAACCGAGATACCCCTACGAGCAGTACTTC. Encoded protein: CSAREPRYPYEQYF.

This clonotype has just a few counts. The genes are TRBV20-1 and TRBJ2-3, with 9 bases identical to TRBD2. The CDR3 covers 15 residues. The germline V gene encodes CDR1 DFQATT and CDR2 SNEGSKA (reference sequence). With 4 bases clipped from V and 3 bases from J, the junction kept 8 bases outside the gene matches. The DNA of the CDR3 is TGCAGTGCTATGATTCTAGCGGGGAGTACAGATACGCAGTATTTT. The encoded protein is CSAMILAGSTDTQYF.

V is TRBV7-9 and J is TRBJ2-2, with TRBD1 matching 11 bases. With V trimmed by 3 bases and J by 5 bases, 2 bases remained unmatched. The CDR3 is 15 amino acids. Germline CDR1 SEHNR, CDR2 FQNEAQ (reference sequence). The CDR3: CASSFWDRGTGELFF. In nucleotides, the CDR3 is TGTGCCAGCAGCTTCTGGGACAGGGGGACCGGGGAGCTGTTTTTT.

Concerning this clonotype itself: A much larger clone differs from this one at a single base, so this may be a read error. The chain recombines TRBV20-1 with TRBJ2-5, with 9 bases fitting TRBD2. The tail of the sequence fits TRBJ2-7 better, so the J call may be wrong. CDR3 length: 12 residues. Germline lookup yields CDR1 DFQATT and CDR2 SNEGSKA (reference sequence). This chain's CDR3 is CSVSGTSPEQYF. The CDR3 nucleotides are TGCAGTGTCTCCGGGACTAGCCCCGAGCAGTACTTC.

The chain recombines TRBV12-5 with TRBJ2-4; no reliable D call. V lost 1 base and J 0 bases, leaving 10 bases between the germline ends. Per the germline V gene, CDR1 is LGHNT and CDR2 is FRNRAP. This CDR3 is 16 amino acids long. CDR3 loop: CASGLAPALAKNIQYF. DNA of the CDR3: TGTGCTAGTGGTTTGGCTCCAGCACTAGCCAAAAACATTCAGTACTTC.

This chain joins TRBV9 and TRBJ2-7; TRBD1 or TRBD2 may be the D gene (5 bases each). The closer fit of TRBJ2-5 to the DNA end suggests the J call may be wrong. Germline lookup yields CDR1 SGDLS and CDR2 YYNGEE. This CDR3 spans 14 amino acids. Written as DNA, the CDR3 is TGTGCCAGCAGCCCCGGGGACGGACAAGAGACCCAGTACTTC. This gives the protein CASSPGDGQETQYF.

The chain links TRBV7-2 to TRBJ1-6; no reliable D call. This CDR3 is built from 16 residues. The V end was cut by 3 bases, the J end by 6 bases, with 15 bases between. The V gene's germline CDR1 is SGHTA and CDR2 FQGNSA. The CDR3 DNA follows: TGTGCCAGCAGCTTGGATCCGGCCGCACCTAATTCACCCCTCCACTTT. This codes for CASSLDPAAPNSPLHF.

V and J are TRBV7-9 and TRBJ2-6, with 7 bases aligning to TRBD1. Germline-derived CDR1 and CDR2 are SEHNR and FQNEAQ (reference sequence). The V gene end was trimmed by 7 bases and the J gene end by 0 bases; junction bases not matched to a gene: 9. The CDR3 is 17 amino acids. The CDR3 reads CASTEGQFLSGANVLTF. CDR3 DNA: TGTGCCAGCACCGAGGGACAGTTCCTCTCTGGGGCCAACGTCCTGACTTTC.

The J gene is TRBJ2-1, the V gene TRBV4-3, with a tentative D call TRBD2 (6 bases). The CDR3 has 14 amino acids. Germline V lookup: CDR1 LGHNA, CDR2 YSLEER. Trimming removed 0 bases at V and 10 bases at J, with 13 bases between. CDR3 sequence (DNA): TGCGCCAGCAGCCAAGATCCCCGGGGGAGGGAGCAGTTCTTC. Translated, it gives CASSQDPRGREQFF.

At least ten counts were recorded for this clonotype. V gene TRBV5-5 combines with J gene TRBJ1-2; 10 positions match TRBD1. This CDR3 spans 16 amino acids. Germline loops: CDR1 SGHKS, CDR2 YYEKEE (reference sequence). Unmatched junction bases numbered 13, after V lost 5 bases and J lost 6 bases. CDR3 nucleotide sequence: TGTGCCAGCAGTTACCAACGGGACAGGGGAAGTAATGGCTACACCTTC. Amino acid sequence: CASSYQRDRGSNGYTF.

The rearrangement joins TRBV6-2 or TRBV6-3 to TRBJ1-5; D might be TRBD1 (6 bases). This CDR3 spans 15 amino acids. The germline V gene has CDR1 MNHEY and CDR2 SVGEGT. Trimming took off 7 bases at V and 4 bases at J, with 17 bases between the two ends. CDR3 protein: CASNGFGTQNQPQHF. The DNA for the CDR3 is TGTGCCAGCAATGGATTCGGGACACAGAATCAGCCCCAGCATTTT.

CDR3 bases: TGCGCCAGCAGCTGGCCTAGCGGGGAGGCGGATACGCAGTATTTT. This encodes CASSWPSGEADTQYF. The chain carries TRBV5-1 and TRBJ2-3, with 9 bases fitting TRBD2. The CDR3 length is 15 residues. Germline V gene sequence: CDR1 SGHRS, CDR2 YFSETQ. Losses at the gene ends were 3 bases for V and 6 bases for J; bases not matched to a gene: 8.

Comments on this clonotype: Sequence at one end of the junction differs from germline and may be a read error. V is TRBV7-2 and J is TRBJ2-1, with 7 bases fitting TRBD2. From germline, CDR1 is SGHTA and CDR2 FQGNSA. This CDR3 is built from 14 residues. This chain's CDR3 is CASSRIRDYTEQFF. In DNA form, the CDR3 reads TGTGCCAGCAGCCGCATTCGGGACTACACTGAGCAGTTCTTC. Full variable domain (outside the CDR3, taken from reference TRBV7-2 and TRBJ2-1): GAGVSQSPSNKVTEKGKDVELRCDPISGHTALYWYRQSLGQGLEFLIYFQGNSAPDKSGLPSDRFSAERTGGSVSTLTIQRTQQEDSAVYLCASSRIRDYTEQFFGPGTRLTVL.

The CDR3 sequence is CATSRDPQGTDTQYF. CDR3 bases: TGTGCCACCAGCAGAGATCCCCAGGGCACAGATACGCAGTATTTT. This chain joins TRBV15 and TRBJ2-3; no definite D call. CDR1 is LNHNV and CDR2 is YYDKDF in the germline V gene (reference sequence). V was cut by 0 bases and J by 1 base, with 8 bases left in between. The CDR3 consists of 15 residues.

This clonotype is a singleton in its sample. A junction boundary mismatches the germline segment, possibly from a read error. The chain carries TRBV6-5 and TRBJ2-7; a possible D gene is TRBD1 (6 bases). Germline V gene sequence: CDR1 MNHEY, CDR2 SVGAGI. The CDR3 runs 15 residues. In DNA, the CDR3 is TGCGCCAGCAGCCAGACAGGTTCGGGGTACAATGAGCAGTACTTC. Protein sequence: CASSQTGSGYNEQYF.

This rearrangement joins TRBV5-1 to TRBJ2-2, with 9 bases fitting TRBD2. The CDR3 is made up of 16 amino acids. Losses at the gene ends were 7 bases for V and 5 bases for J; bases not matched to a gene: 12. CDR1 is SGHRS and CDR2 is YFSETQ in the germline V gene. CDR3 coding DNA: TGCGCCAGCTCCTTGGTAGGGACTAGCATAACCGGGGAGCTGTTTTTT. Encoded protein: CASSLVGTSITGELFF.

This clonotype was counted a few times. The CDR3 here is CASSSSGTSNTGELFF. In nucleotides, the CDR3 is TGCGCCAGCAGCAGCTCCGGGACCTCGAACACCGGGGAGCTGTTTTTT. This chain links TRBV5-1 with TRBJ2-2; the D gene could be TRBD1 or TRBD2 (5 bases each). CDR1 is SGHRS and CDR2 is YFSETQ in the germline V gene. This CDR3 spans 16 amino acids. With 4 bases removed from V and 0 bases from J, the gap between germline ends came to 13 bases.

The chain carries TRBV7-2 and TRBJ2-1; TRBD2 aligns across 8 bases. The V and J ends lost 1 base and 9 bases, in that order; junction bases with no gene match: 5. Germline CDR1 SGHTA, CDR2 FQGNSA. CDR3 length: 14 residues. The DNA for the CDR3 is TGTGCCAGCAGCTTAGTGGAGCGGGGGACTGAGCAGTTCTTC. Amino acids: CASSLVERGTEQFF.

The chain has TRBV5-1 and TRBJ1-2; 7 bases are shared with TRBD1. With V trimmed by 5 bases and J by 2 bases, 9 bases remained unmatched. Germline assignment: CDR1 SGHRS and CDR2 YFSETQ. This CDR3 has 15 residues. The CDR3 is CASRPGTASNYGYTF. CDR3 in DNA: TGCGCCAGCAGACCAGGGACAGCTTCAAACTATGGCTACACCTTC.

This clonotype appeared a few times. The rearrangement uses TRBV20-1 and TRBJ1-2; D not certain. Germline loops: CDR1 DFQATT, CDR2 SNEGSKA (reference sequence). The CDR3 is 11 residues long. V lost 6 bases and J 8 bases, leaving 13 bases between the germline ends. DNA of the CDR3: TGCAGTGCCAGGCACGTGGAGGGCTACACCTTC. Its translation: CSARHVEGYTF.

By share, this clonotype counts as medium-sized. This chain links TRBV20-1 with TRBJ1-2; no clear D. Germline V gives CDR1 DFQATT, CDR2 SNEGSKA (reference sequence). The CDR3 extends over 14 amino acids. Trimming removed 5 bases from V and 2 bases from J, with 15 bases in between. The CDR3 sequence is CSAPTRVSNYGYTF. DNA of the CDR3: TGCAGTGCTCCCACCCGGGTCAGCAACTATGGCTACACCTTC.

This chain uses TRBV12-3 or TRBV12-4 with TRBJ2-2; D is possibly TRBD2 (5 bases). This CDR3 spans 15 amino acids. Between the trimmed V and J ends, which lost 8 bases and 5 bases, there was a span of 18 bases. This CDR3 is CASRSGVPETGELFF. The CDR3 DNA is TGTGCCAGCCGGTCCGGGGTGCCGGAAACCGGGGAGCTGTTTTTT.

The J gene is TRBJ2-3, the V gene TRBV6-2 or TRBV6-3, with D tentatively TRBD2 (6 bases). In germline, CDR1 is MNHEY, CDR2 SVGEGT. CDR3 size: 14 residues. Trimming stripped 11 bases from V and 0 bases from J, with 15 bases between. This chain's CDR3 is CAGTNGGSTDTQYF. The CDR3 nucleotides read TGTGCCGGCACCAACGGGGGAAGCACAGATACGCAGTATTTT.

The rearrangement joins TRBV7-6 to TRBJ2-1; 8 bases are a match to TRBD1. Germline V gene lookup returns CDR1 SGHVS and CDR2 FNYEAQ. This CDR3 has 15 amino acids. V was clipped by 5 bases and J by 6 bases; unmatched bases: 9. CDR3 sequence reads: CASSAGTGGFNEQFF. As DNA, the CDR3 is TGTGCCAGCAGCGCCGGGACAGGAGGGTTCAATGAGCAGTTCTTC.

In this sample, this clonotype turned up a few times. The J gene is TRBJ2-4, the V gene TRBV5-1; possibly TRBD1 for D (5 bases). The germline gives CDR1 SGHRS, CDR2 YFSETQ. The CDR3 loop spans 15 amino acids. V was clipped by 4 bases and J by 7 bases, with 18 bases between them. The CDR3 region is CASSPDSGPYNIQYF. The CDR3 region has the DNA TGCGCCAGCAGCCCCGACTCAGGGCCCTACAACATTCAGTACTTC.

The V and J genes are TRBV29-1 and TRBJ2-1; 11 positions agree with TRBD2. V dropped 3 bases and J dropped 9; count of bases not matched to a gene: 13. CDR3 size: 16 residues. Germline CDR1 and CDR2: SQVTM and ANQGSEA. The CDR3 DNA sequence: TGCAGCGTTGATACTGGGTGGACTAGCGGGCGAGGTGAGCAGTTCTTC. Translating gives CSVDTGWTSGRGEQFF.

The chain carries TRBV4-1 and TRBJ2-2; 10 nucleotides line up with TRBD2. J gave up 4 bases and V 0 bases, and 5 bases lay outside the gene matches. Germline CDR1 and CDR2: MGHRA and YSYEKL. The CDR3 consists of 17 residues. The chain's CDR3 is CASSQEALAGRTGELFF. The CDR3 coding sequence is TGCGCCAGCAGCCAAGAGGCACTAGCGGGGCGCACCGGGGAGCTGTTTTTT.